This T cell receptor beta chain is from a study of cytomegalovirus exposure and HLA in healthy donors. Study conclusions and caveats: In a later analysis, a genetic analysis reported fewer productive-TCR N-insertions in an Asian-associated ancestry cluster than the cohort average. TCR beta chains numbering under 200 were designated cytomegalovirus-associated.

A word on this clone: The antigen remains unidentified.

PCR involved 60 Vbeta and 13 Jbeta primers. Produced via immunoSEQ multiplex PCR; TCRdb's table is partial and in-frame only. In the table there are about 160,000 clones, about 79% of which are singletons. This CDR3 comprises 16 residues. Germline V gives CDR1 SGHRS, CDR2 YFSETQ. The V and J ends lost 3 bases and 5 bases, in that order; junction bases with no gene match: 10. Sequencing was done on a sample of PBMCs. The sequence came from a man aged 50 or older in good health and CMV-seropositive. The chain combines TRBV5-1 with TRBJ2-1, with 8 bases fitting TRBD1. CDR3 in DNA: TGCGCCAGCAGCTGGACCTCCGGGACAGGAAACAATGAGCAGTTCTTC. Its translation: CASSWTSGTGNNEQFF.